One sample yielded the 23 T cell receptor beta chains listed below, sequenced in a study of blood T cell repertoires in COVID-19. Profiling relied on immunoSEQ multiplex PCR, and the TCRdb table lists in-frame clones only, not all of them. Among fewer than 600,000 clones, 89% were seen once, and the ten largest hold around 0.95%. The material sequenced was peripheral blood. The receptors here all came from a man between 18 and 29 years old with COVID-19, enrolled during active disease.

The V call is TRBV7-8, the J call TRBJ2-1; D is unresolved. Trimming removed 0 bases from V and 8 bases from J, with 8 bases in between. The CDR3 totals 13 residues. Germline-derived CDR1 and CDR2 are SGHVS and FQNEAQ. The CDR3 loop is CASSLAVEYEQFF. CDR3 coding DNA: TGTGCCAGCAGCTTAGCGGTCGAGTATGAGCAGTTCTTC. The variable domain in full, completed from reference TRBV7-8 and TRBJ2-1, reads GAGVSQSPRYKVAKRGQDVALRCDPISGHVSLFWYQQALGQGPEFLTYFQNEAQLDKSGLPSDRFFAERPEGSVSTLKIQRTQQEDSAVYLCASSLAVEYEQFFGPGTRLTVL.

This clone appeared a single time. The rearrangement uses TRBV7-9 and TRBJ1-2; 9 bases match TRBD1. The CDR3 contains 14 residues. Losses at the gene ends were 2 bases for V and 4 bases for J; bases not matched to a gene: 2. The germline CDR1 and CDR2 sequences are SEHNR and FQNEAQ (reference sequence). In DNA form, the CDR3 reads TGTGCCAGCAGCTTAACAGGGGGCGCCTATGGCTACACCTTC. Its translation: CASSLTGGAYGYTF.

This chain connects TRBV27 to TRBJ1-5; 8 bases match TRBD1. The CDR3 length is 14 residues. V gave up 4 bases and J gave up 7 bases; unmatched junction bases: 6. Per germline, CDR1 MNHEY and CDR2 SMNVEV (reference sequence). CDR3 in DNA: TGTGCCAGCAGTTCGGACAGGGCGAAACAGCCCCAGCATTTT. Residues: CASSSDRAKQPQHF.

DNA for the CDR3: TGCGCCAGCAGTACAGGGTTGAACACCGGGGAGCTGTTTTTT. Encoded protein: CASSTGLNTGELFF. This rearrangement joins TRBV10-2 to TRBJ2-2; possible D gene TRBD1, 6 bases. V gave up 5 bases and J gave up 1 base, with 8 bases separating them. Germline CDR1 WSHSY, CDR2 SAAADI. The CDR3 consists of 14 residues.

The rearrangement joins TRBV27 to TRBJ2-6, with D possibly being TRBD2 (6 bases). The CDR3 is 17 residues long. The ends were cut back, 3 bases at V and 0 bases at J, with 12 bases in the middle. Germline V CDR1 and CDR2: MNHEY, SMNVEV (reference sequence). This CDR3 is CASSFLGRSSGANVLTF. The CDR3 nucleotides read TGTGCCAGCAGTTTTTTAGGGAGGAGCTCTGGGGCCAACGTCCTGACTTTC.

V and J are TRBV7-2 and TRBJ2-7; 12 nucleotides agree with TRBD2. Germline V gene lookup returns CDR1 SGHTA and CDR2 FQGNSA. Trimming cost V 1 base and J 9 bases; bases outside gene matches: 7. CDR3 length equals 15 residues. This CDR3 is CASSLERTSGVVQYF. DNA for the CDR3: TGTGCCAGCAGCTTAGAGCGGACTAGCGGGGTGGTGCAGTACTTC.

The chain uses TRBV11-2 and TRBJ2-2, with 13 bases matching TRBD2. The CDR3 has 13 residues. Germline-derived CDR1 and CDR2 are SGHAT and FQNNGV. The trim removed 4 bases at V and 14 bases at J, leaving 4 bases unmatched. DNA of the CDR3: TGTGCCAGCAGCTCCGGGACTAGCGGGGCTCTGTTTTTT. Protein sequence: CASSSGTSGALFF.

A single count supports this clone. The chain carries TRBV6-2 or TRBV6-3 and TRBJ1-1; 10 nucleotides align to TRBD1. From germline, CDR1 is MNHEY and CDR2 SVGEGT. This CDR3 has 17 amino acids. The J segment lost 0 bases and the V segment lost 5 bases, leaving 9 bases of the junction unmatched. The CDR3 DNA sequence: TGTGCCAGCAGTCCAATTGACAGGGGGCGAATGAACACTGAAGCTTTCTTT. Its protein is CASSPIDRGRMNTEAFF.

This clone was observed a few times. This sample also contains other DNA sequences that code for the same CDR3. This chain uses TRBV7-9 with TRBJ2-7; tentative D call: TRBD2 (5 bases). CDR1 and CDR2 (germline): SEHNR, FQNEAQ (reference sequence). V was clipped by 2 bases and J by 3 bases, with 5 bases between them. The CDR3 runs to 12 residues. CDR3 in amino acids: CASSLSGYEQYF. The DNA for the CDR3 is TGTGCCAGCAGCTTAAGCGGCTACGAGCAGTACTTC.

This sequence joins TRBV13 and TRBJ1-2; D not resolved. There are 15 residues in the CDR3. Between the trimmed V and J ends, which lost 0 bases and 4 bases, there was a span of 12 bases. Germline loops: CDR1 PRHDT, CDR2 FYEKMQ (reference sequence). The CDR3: CASSLGQQVTYGYTF. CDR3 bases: TGTGCCAGCAGCTTAGGACAGCAGGTCACCTATGGCTACACCTTC.

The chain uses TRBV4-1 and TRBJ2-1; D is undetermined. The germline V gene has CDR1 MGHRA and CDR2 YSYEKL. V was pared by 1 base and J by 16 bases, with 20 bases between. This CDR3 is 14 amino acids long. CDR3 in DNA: TGCGCCAGCAGCCAAGGTAGAGAGGCCCTATCTGGATTCTTC. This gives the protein CASSQGREALSGFF.

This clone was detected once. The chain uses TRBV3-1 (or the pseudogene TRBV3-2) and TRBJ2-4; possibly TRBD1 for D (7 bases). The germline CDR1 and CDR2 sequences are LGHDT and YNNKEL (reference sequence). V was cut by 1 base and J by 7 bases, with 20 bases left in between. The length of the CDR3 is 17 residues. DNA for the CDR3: TGTGCCAGCAGCCAAGGAAGCGGAGGGGGCGCATGGAACATTCAGTACTTC. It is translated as CASSQGSGGGAWNIQYF.

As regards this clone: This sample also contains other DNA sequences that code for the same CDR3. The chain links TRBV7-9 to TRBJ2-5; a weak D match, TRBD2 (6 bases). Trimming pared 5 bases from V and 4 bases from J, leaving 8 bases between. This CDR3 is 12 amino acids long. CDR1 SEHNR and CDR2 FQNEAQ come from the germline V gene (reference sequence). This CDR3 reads CASSRDSETQYF. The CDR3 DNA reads TGTGCCAGCAGCCGGGACTCAGAGACCCAGTACTTC. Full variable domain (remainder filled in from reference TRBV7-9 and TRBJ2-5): DTGVSQNPRHKITKRGQNVTFRCDPISEHNRLYWYRQTLGQGPEFLTYFQNEAQLEKSRLLSDRFSAERPKGSFSTLEIQRTEQGDSAMYLCASSRDSETQYFGPGTRLLVL.

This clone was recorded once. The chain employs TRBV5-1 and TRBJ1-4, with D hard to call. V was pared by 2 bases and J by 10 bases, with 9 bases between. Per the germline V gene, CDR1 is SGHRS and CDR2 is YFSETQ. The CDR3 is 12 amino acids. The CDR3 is CASSLDIGKLFF. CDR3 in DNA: TGCGCCAGCAGCTTAGATATCGGAAAACTGTTTTTT.

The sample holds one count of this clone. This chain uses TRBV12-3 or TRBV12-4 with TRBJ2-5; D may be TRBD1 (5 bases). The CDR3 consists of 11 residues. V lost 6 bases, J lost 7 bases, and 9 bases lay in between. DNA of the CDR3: TGTGCCAGCAGCCAGGGTGCGACCCAGTACTTC. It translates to CASSQGATQYF.

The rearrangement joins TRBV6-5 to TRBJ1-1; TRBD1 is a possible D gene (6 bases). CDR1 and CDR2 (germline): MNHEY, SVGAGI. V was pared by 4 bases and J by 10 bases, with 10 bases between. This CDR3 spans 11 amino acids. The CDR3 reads CASSFTGRAFF. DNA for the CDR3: TGTGCCAGCAGTTTCACAGGGAGAGCTTTCTTT.

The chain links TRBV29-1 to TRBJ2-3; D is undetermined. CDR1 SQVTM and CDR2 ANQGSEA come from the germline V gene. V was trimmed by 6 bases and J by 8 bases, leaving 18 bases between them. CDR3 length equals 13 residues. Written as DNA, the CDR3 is TGCAGCGTACCGGGTCCAGTGGTTTCTACGCAGTATTTT. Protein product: CSVPGPVVSTQYF.

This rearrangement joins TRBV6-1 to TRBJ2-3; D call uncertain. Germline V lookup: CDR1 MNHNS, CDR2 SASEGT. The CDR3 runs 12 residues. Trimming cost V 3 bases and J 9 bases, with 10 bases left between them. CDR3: CASSDGPKTQYF. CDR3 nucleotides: TGTGCCAGCAGTGATGGGCCTAAGACGCAGTATTTT.

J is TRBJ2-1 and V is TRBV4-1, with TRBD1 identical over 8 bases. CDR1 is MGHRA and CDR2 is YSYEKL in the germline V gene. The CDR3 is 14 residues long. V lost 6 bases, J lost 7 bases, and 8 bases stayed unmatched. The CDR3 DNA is TGCGCCAGCAGTAGGACAGGGCCCGAGAATGAGCAGTTCTTC. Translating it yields CASSRTGPENEQFF.

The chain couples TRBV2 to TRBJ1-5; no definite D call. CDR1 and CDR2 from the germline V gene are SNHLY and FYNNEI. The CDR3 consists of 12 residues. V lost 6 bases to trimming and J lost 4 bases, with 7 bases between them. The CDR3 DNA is TGTGCCAGCAGCCGGGTTAATCAGCCCCAGCATTTT. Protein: CASSRVNQPQHF. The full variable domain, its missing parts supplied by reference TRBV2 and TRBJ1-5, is EPEVTQTPSHQVTQMGQEVILRCVPISNHLYFYWYRQILGQKVEFLVSFYNNEISEKSEIFDDQFSVERPDGSNFTLKIRSTKLEDSAMYFCASSRVNQPQHFGDGTRLSIL.

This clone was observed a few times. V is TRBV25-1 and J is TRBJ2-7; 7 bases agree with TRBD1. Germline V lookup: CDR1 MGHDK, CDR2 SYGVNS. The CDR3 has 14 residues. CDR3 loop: CASVVRDSDYEQYF. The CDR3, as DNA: TGTGCTTCGGTCGTGAGGGACAGCGACTACGAGCAGTACTTC.

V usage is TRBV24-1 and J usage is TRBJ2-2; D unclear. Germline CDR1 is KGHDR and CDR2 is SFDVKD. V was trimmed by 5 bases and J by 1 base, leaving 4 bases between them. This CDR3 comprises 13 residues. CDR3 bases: TGTGCCACCAGTGCACAGAACACCGGGGAGCTGTTTTTT. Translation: CATSAQNTGELFF.

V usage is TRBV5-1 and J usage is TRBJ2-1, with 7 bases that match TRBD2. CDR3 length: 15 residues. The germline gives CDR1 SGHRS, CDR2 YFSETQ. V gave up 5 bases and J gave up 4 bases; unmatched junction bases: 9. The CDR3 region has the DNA TGCGCCAGCAGTAGGACTAGGGATGCATACAATGAGCAGTTCTTC. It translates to CASSRTRDAYNEQFF.